One and the same sample provided the 15 T cell receptor beta chains below, sequenced in a study of blood T cell repertoires in COVID-19. Here immunoSEQ multiplex PCR was the method, and the copy in TCRdb shows in-frame clones only, minus some. Among about 140,000 clones listed, about 91% were seen once. Sample: peripheral blood. Every receptor here comes from a woman aged 55 to 70 with acute or convalescent COVID-19.

This chain links TRBV5-1 with TRBJ2-4; 7 bases line up with TRBD1. The V gene end was trimmed by 0 bases and the J gene end by 4 bases; junction bases not matched to a gene: 7. The CDR3 loop spans 16 amino acids. CDR1 SGHRS and CDR2 YFSETQ come from the germline V gene. The DNA of the CDR3 is TGCGCCAGCAGCTTGGCTCCCGGGACAGCTAAAAACATTCAGTACTTC. It translates to CASSLAPGTAKNIQYF.

The rearrangement links TRBV5-6 to TRBJ1-3; TRBD1 is a possible D gene (6 bases). CDR3 size: 14 residues. Trimming pared 4 bases from V and 4 bases from J, leaving 12 bases between. Germline CDR1 SGHDT, CDR2 YYEEEE. The CDR3: CASSTGDTGNTIYF. For the CDR3, the DNA is TGTGCCAGCAGCACCGGGGACACCGGAAACACCATATATTTT.

J is TRBJ1-3 and V is TRBV3-1 (or the pseudogene TRBV3-2); no clear D gene. This CDR3 spans 15 amino acids. Trimming removed 4 bases at V and 2 bases at J, with 12 bases between. Per germline, CDR1 LGHDT and CDR2 YNNKEL (reference sequence). Here the CDR3 reads CASSRATLAGNTIYF. The CDR3 DNA follows: TGTGCCAGCAGCCGAGCTACCCTTGCTGGAAACACCATATATTTT.

The chain couples TRBV11-3 to TRBJ2-7, with D unclear. Per germline, CDR1 SGHNT and CDR2 YENEEA. CDR3 size: 10 residues. The ends were cut back, 8 bases at V and 4 bases at J, with 6 bases in the middle. The CDR3: CASPSYEQYF. The CDR3, as DNA: TGTGCCAGCCCCAGTTACGAGCAGTACTTC.

The CDR3 DNA reads TGTGCCAGCAGTTACTGGGGACAGGGCTACAATGAGCAGTTCTTC. Protein product: CASSYWGQGYNEQFF. This chain connects TRBV6-5 to TRBJ2-1; TRBD1 matches at 9 bases. V was clipped by 1 base and J by 3 bases; unmatched bases: 1. CDR1 and CDR2 from the germline V gene are MNHEY and SVGAGI. The CDR3 covers 15 residues.

This chain connects TRBV4-3 to TRBJ2-5; 8 bases are shared with TRBD1. V was clipped by 2 bases and J by 5 bases; unmatched bases: 7. CDR3 size: 15 residues. Germline V lookup: CDR1 LGHNA, CDR2 YSLEER. In nucleotides, the CDR3 is TGCGCCAGCAGCCAATCTCACAGGGGGACGGAGACCCAGTACTTC. As protein: CASSQSHRGTETQYF.

To note about this clone: Different DNA sequences within this sample yield the same CDR3. V is TRBV11-2 and J is TRBJ2-3; 10 nucleotides line up with TRBD1. The V gene's germline CDR1 is SGHAT and CDR2 FQNNGV. Losses at the gene ends were 3 bases for V and 3 bases for J; bases not matched to a gene: 3. The CDR3 has 15 amino acids. CDR3 sequence (DNA): TGTGCCAGCAGCTTTTCGGGACAGGGGACAGATACGCAGTATTTT. Its protein product is CASSFSGQGTDTQYF. Combining the CDR3 with reference TRBV11-2 and TRBJ2-3 gives the whole variable domain EAGVAQSPRYKIIEKRQSVAFWCNPISGHATLYWYQQILGQGPKLLIQFQNNGVVDDSQLPKDRFSAERLKGVDSTLKIQPAKLEDSAVYLCASSFSGQGTDTQYFGPGTRLTVL.

This chain connects TRBV9 to TRBJ2-4, with a weak D call TRBD2 (5 bases). Germline V CDR1 and CDR2: SGDLS, YYNGEE. Trimming took off 2 bases at V and 9 bases at J, with 15 bases between the two ends. The CDR3 length is 14 residues. This CDR3 reads CASSVGIQEPIQYF. As DNA, the CDR3 is TGTGCCAGCAGCGTCGGGATCCAAGAGCCCATTCAGTACTTC.

The chain couples TRBV4-2 to TRBJ1-2; a possible D gene is TRBD1 (5 bases). Germline V gene lookup returns CDR1 LGHNA and CDR2 YNFKEQ. With 1 base removed from V and 5 bases from J, the gap between germline ends came to 11 bases. This CDR3 is built from 14 residues. The CDR3 sequence is CASSQGLGEYGYTF. The CDR3 nucleotides are TGTGCCAGCAGCCAAGGGCTAGGGGAATATGGCTACACCTTC.

This clone was recorded a few times. The chain uses TRBV28 and TRBJ1-4, with D unresolved. Per the germline V gene, CDR1 is MDHEN and CDR2 is SYDVKM. Deletions cut 4 bases from V and 5 bases from J, with 11 bases between. The CDR3 has 14 amino acids. This CDR3 reads CASSSGVFNEKLFF. CDR3 in DNA: TGTGCCAGCAGTTCCGGGGTTTTCAATGAAAAACTGTTTTTT.

This clone came up a few times. The DNA of the CDR3 is TGTGCCACCAGCAGGGGACTGGGATTTGAAGCTTTCTTT. Protein product: CATSRGLGFEAFF. The chain uses TRBV15 and TRBJ1-1; weak D call: TRBD1 (5 bases). CDR1 LNHNV and CDR2 YYDKDF come from the germline V gene (reference sequence). Trimming took off 3 bases at V and 7 bases at J, with 12 bases between the two ends. The CDR3 contains 13 residues.

This clone has a single count. This sequence joins TRBV5-4 and TRBJ2-5; TRBD2 is a possible D gene (7 bases). The germline V gene encodes CDR1 SGHNT and CDR2 YYREEE (reference sequence). V lost 10 bases to trimming and J lost 2 bases, with 18 bases between them. This CDR3 has 14 amino acids. The CDR3 loop is CAGQARGGQETQYF. In DNA form, the CDR3 reads TGTGCCGGGCAAGCAAGGGGGGGACAAGAGACCCAGTACTTC.

This rearrangement joins TRBV3-1 (or the pseudogene TRBV3-2) to TRBJ2-1; TRBD2 aligns across 11 bases. J lost 1 base, V lost 1 base, and 9 bases had no gene match. CDR1 and CDR2 (germline): LGHDT, YNNKEL (reference sequence). This CDR3 has 19 amino acids. Here the CDR3 DNA reads TGTGCCAGCAGCCAAGGAGGGCTAGCGGGGGGCCTTTCCTACAATGAGCAGTTCTTC. Residues: CASSQGGLAGGLSYNEQFF.

The V gene is TRBV7-2, the J gene TRBJ2-1, with 12 bases matching TRBD2. CDR1 is SGHTA and CDR2 is FQGNSA in the germline V gene. The CDR3 runs to 17 residues. Trimming removed 5 bases from V and 5 bases from J; junction bases left unmatched: 10. The CDR3: CASSPVLAGGYDNEQFF. The CDR3 nucleotides read TGTGCCAGCAGCCCCGTACTAGCGGGGGGTTATGACAATGAGCAGTTCTTC.

The rearrangement uses TRBV7-9 and TRBJ1-2, with 8 bases that match TRBD1. The ends lost 2 bases at V and 7 bases at J; junction bases unmatched: 12. CDR1 SEHNR and CDR2 FQNEAQ come from the germline V gene (reference sequence). The CDR3 runs 16 residues. The CDR3 bases are TGTGCCAGCAGCTTATCGAGTTCAGGGGGCGTTTTTGGCTACACCTTC. Residues: CASSLSSSGGVFGYTF. Using reference TRBV7-9 and TRBJ1-2 for the parts outside the CDR3, the full variable domain is DTGVSQNPRHKITKRGQNVTFRCDPISEHNRLYWYRQTLGQGPEFLTYFQNEAQLEKSRLLSDRFSAERPKGSFSTLEIQRTEQGDSAMYLCASSLSSSGGVFGYTFGSGTRLTVV.